The source of this T cell receptor beta chain is a study of cytomegalovirus exposure and HLA in healthy donors. Study observations and caveats: Investigators reported approximately 150 TCR beta chains as tied to cytomegalovirus. Most TCR sequences were uncommon, yet certain public TCRs appeared in many donors. As was reported, the classifier diagnosed cytomegalovirus status with high specificity and sensitivity.

This CDR3 region has 14 residues. Germline CDR1 and CDR2: MDHEN and SYDVKM. Trimming stripped 9 bases from V and 0 bases from J, with 11 bases between. Notes on this clone: Its antigen is undetermined.

The data were produced by immunoSEQ multiplex PCR, yet TCRdb's version contains in-frame clones alone and is incomplete. Of tens of thousands of clones in the sample, about 94% were seen once. Sequencing was performed on PBMCs. V usage is TRBV28 and J usage is TRBJ2-2; D is perhaps TRBD2 (5 bases). The clonotype originates from a woman between 18 and 29 years old in good health and CMV-seropositive. Here the CDR3 DNA reads TGTGCCAGTATAGCGATGCCGAACACCGGGGAGCTGTTTTTT. Its translation is CASIAMPNTGELFF.